This passage covers 11 T cell receptor beta chains from one sample sequenced in a study of T cells in women clearing cervical HPV infection. Assay used: immunoSEQ multiplex PCR; TCRdb lists only in-frame clones, some missing. The table lists 30,000 to 45,000 clones, with 1.7% in the top ten. Specimen: blood buffy coat. The source is a woman aged 18 to 75 with a cervical HPV16 infection that either progressed to CIN3+ or cleared (not recorded which).

With regard to this clone: The read stops 3 residues short of the end of the CDR3; the missing end is completed from the germline J gene. The chain has TRBV7-8 and TRBJ2-7; no firm D call. Germline CDR1 and CDR2: SGHVS and FQNEAQ. The CDR3 spans 12 residues. V dropped 2 bases and J dropped 2 bases, with 4 bases sitting between them. This chain's CDR3 is CASSLTTYEQYF. The sequenced part of the CDR3 DNA is TGTGCCAGCAGCTTAACTACCTACGAG.

A remark on this clone: The read gets to within 3 residues of the CDR3 end, and the germline J gene fills in the rest. The gene calls are TRBV28 and TRBJ2-7; the match to TRBD2 covers 7 bases. The junction had 14 bases not matched to a gene; V was cut back by 3 bases and J by 0 bases. Germline loops: CDR1 MDHEN, CDR2 SYDVKM. The CDR3 is made up of 18 amino acids. The CDR3 bases that were read are TGTGCCAGCAGTTTCGTATCTACATCCGGGGGGAGCTCCTACGAG. Amino acids: CASSFVSTSGGSSYE. The whole CDR3 region reads CASSFVSTSGGSSYEQYF.

CDR3 loop: CSARETSGGSGLTQYF. The part of the CDR3 DNA that was read is TGCAGTGCTAGAGAGACTAGCGGGGGATCCGGTTTGACC. The chain is built from TRBV20-1 and TRBJ2-5, with TRBD2 identical over 12 bases. The read ends 3 residues shy of where the CDR3 ends; the end is completed using the germline J gene. The germline CDR1 and CDR2 sequences are DFQATT and SNEGSKA (reference sequence). The CDR3 has 16 residues. J lost 7 bases, V lost 0 bases, and 9 bases had no gene match.

Details on this clone: The read terminates 3 residues before the CDR3 end, so the remaining end is supplied by the germline J gene. This chain uses TRBV7-6 with TRBJ2-2, with 8 bases fitting TRBD1. Germline V lookup: CDR1 SGHVS, CDR2 FNYEAQ. CDR3 length: 15 amino acids. CDR3 bases read: TGTGCCAGCAGCTTAGGTGACAGGGGAAATTCACCG. Translating it yields CASSLGDRGNSP. From start to end, the CDR3 is CASSLGDRGNSPLFF.

Comments on this clone: Read coverage stops 3 residues before the CDR3 terminus; the germline J gene supplies the remainder. V and J are TRBV18 and TRBJ2-2; TRBD1 is a possible D gene (5 bases). The CDR3 is made up of 12 amino acids. Germline CDR1 reads KGHSH; CDR2 reads LQKENI. Trimming shortened V by 8 bases and J by 6 bases, and 10 bases separated the two germline ends. This CDR3 reads CASELRAGELFF. The part of the CDR3 DNA that was read is TGTGCCAGCGAACTCAGGGCCGGGGAG.

As to this clone: Read data end 3 residues before the CDR3 end; the end is taken from the germline J gene. The V and J genes are TRBV20-1 and TRBJ1-6; D uncertain. Germline CDR1 and CDR2: DFQATT and SNEGSKA (reference sequence). V was trimmed by 6 bases and J by 9 bases, leaving 24 bases between them. The length of the CDR3 is 16 residues. CDR3 bases read: TGCAGTGCCCGGCCGACCACATCGGGCCGGGGTTCACCC. This encodes CSARPTTSGRGSP. The complete CDR3 reads CSARPTTSGRGSPLHF.

As regards this clone: The read stops 3 residues short of the end of the CDR3; the missing end is completed from the germline J gene. The genes are TRBV2 and TRBJ2-5; 9 nucleotides agree with TRBD2. The V gene end was trimmed by 6 bases and the J gene end by 5 bases; junction bases not matched to a gene: 13. CDR3 length: 16 residues. Germline CDR1 is SNHLY and CDR2 is FYNNEI. The CDR3 is CASSLKSGGPGETQYF. CDR3 DNA, as far as it was read: TGTGCCAGCAGCCTAAAGAGCGGGGGGCCTGGGGAGACC.

As to this clone: The CDR3 end lies 3 residues beyond the end of the read and is filled in from the germline J gene. The V call is TRBV5-1, the J call TRBJ2-5, with 7 bases lining up with TRBD2. Germline V gene sequence: CDR1 SGHRS, CDR2 YFSETQ. There are 15 residues in the CDR3. The CDR3: CASKGGGMSQETQYF. Incomplete CDR3 DNA: TGCGCCAGCAAGGGCGGGGGAATGTCCCAGGAAACC.

Remarks on this clone: The sequence runs out 3 residues before the end of the CDR3; the remainder is reconstructed from the germline J gene. The genes are TRBV20-1 and TRBJ2-7; D unclear. The V end lost 5 bases, the J end lost 2 bases, and 10 bases lay between the germline ends. This CDR3 has 12 residues. Germline V gene lookup returns CDR1 DFQATT and CDR2 SNEGSKA (reference sequence). CDR3 residues: CSALYSTYEQYF. The covered CDR3 bases are TGCAGTGCTTTATACAGCACCTACGAG.

Notes on this clone: The read gets to within 3 residues of the CDR3 end, and the germline J gene fills in the rest. The rearrangement links TRBV7-9 to TRBJ2-7; D is unresolved. Germline lookup yields CDR1 SEHNR and CDR2 FQNEAQ (reference sequence). V gave up 2 bases and J gave up 6 bases, with 8 bases separating them. The CDR3 sequence is 12 residues long. The covered CDR3 bases are TGTGCCAGCAGCTTAAGTAAGGGCGAG. As protein: CASSLSKGE. The whole CDR3 sequence reads CASSLSKGEQYF.

With respect to this clone: The read terminates 3 residues before the CDR3 end, so the remaining end is supplied by the germline J gene. The genes are TRBV7-3 and TRBJ1-1; 7 bases match TRBD1. The CDR3 has 14 residues. From germline, CDR1 is SGHTA and CDR2 FQGTGA. V dropped 5 bases and J dropped 1; count of bases not matched to a gene: 4. The part of the CDR3 DNA that was read is TGTGCCAGCAGCCAGGGGGTTGGGAACACTGAA. Translation: CASSQGVGNTE. The whole CDR3 protein reads CASSQGVGNTEAFF.